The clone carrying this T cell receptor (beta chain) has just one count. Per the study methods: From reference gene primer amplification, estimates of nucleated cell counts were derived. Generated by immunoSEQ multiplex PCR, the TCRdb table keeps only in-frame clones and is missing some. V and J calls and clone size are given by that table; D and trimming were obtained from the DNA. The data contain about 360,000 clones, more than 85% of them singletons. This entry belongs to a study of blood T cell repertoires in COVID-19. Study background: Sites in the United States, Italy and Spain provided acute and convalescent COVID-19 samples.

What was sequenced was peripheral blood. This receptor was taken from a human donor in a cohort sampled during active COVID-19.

The CDR3 nucleotides read TGCGCCAGCAGTCAATGGGGAGCGGGAGAGGGGCCGCGCGAGCAGTACTTC. It specifies CASSQWGAGEGPREQYF. The V gene is TRBV23-1, the J gene TRBJ2-7, with 8 bases fitting TRBD2. TRBV23-1 is annotated as an ORF whose role is uncertain. The CDR3 length is 17 residues. V trimming: 1 base; J trimming: 6 bases; junction bases outside the gene matches: 14.